This is a list of T cell receptor beta chains from one sample in a study of CD4 T cells in relation to SARS-CoV-2 and coronaviruses. Assay used: immunoSEQ multiplex PCR; TCRdb lists only in-frame clones, some missing. In the table there are just over 25,000 clones, over 70% of which are singletons. Which antigens these TCRs recognize remains unknown. Sequences were obtained from CD4+ T cells from PBMCs, cultured in vitro. These receptors all stem from a human donor in good health. Each CDR3 is given with its conserved first and last residue. A D gene is named only where the DNA matches it firmly. Clone size, where shown, is once, few, many, or a class for clones that have expanded.

. | TRBD1 | 14 | TRBJ1-4 | TRBV3-1/TRBV3-2 | TGTGCCAGCAGCTCGGGACAGGATAATGAAAAACTGTTTTTT | CASSSGQDNEKLFF
. | . | 13 | TRBJ1-2 | TRBV2 | TGTGCCAGCAGCCCTTTGGGGGACGTAGGCTACACCTTC | CASSPLGDVGYTF
. | TRBD1 | 15 | TRBJ2-7 | TRBV3-1/TRBV3-2 | TGTGCCAGCAGCCTAAGCGGGACAGGGGATAACGAGCAGTACTTC | CASSLSGTGDNEQYF
. | TRBD1 | 16 | TRBJ1-1 | TRBV10-3 | TGTGCCATCAGGGGAGGACAGGTTCGGGGGAACACTGAAGCTTTCTTT | CAIRGGQVRGNTEAFF
. | . | 16 | TRBJ1-6 | TRBV6-2/TRBV6-3 | TGTGCCAGCAGTTACATTAGGGCCGGGACGAGATCACCCCTCCACTTT | CASSYIRAGTRSPLHF
. | . | 12 | TRBJ2-5 | TRBV12-3/TRBV12-4 | TGTGCCAGCAGTTTAGCGCAGGGGACCCAGTACTTC | CASSLAQGTQYF
once | . | 14 | TRBJ2-3 | TRBV2 | TGTGCCAGCCAGCAAAGACAGAAAACAGATACGCAGTATTTT | CASQQRQKTDTQYF
. | . | 15 | TRBJ2-2 | TRBV11-3 | TGTGCCAGCAGCCCCTGGGGGGGGCCGACCGGGGAGCTGTTTTTT | CASSPWGGPTGELFF
. | . | 15 | TRBJ2-5 | TRBV19 | TGTGCCAGTAGTATAAGGACAACCCTCGGGGAGACCCAGTACTTC | CASSIRTTLGETQYF
. | TRBD2 | 15 | TRBJ2-1 | TRBV5-8 | TGTGCCAGCAGTTCGGGACTAGCGGTTTACAATGAGCAGTTCTTC | CASSSGLAVYNEQFF
. | . | 16 | TRBJ1-4 | TRBV19 | TGTGCCAGTAGTATAGTCTGGTCAGCTACTAATGAAAAACTGTTTTTT | CASSIVWSATNEKLFF
. | . | 15 | TRBJ1-3 | TRBV5-1 | TGCGCCAGCAGCTTGGGAGTCGTGGGGGGAAACACCATATATTTT | CASSLGVVGGNTIYF
. | . | 13 | TRBJ2-1 | TRBV12-3/TRBV12-4 | TGTGCCAGCAGTTTACTCCAGCGATCTGAGCAGTTCTTC | CASSLLQRSEQFF
. | . | 14 | TRBJ1-5 | TRBV6-5 | TGTGCCAGCGGCCGAGGGGTTGGCAATCAGCCCCAGCATTTT | CASGRGVGNQPQHF
. | TRBD2 | 18 | TRBJ2-1 | TRBV4-2 | TGTGCCAGCAGCCAAGCCGAGACTAGCCTGGGGCTTTACAATGAGCAGTTCTTC | CASSQAETSLGLYNEQFF
. | . | 14 | TRBJ2-3 | TRBV7-2 | TGTGCCAGCAGCTTTTCCCAGCCCACAGATACGCAGTATTTT | CASSFSQPTDTQYF
few | TRBD2 | 13 | TRBJ2-1 | TRBV3-1/TRBV3-2 | TGTGCCAGCAGCCACTCCCCGGCGGGACTACAGTTCTTC | CASSHSPAGLQFF